Following are 5 T cell receptor beta chains from one sample sequenced in a study of human T cells and chemical hapten exposure. Time point reported: pre-sensitization, week 0. Sample treatment: therapeutic diphenylcyclopropenone sensitization with weekly scalp DPC. TCRdb re-analysed the RACE reads in MiXCR, keeping a single row per CDR3 protein. This table holds 300,000 to 450,000 distinct CDR3 sequences, approximately 5% found once. This sample comprised whole blood, obtained in connection with sensitization to the hapten diphenylcyclopropenone (DPC). These receptors were collected from a woman between 45 and 65 years old with alopecia areata. Some clones in this sample may be carry-over from other donors' samples.

This clonotype was counted ten times or more. V gene TRBV7-2 combines with J gene TRBJ2-5, with 7 bases matching TRBD2. The ends lost 0 bases at V and 2 bases at J; junction bases unmatched: 3. The CDR3 has 15 amino acids. In germline, CDR1 is SGHTA, CDR2 FQGNSA. Here the CDR3 DNA reads TGTGCCAGCAGCTTAGCAACTAGCGTGCAAGAGACCCAGTACTTC. Its protein is CASSLATSVQETQYF. The entire variable domain, with the rest obtained from reference TRBV7-2 and TRBJ2-5, is as follows: GAGVSQSPSNKVTEKGKDVELRCDPISGHTALYWYRQSLGQGLEFLIYFQGNSAPDKSGLPSDRFSAERTGGSVSTLTIQRTQQEDSAVYLCASSLATSVQETQYFGPGTRLLVL.

This clonotype has at least ten counts. The chain links TRBV5-5 to TRBJ2-1; a possible D gene is TRBD1 (6 bases). The CDR3 is 16 residues long. Germline V gene sequence: CDR1 SGHKS, CDR2 YYEKEE (reference sequence). Trimming removed 0 bases at V and 5 bases at J, with 15 bases between. CDR3 sequence: CASSLGDTLAHNEQFF. The CDR3 nucleotides read TGTGCCAGCAGCTTGGGGGACACATTGGCCCACAATGAGCAGTTCTTC.

The sample holds many counts of this clonotype. The junction differs from germline at one of its ends, possibly a read error. This chain connects TRBV12-3 or TRBV12-4 to TRBJ2-5, with 11 bases fitting TRBD2. The CDR3 has 13 residues. CDR3 amino acids: CASSLDQPGLAVF. The CDR3 coding sequence is TGTGCCAGCAGTCTCGATCAACCGGGACTAGCGGTTTTC.

This clonotype was counted a few times. The CDR3 sequence: CASSYSSPNTGELFF. As DNA, the CDR3 is TGTGCCAGCAGTTACTCGAGTCCAAACACCGGGGAGCTGTTTTTT. The chain combines TRBV6-5 with TRBJ2-2; D remains unclear. The CDR3 has 15 residues. Germline V gene sequence: CDR1 MNHEY, CDR2 SVGAGI. Trimming took off 0 bases at V and 2 bases at J, with 7 bases between the two ends.

The chain couples TRBV3-1 to TRBJ1-2, with 8 bases matching TRBD1. The germline CDR1 and CDR2 sequences are LGHDT and YNNKEL (reference sequence). The CDR3 spans 15 residues. Losses at the gene ends were 3 bases for V and 4 bases for J; bases not matched to a gene: 7. The CDR3 DNA follows: TGTGCCAGCAGCCACCCAGGGGGCGCGCCCTATGGCTACACCTTC. This sequence encodes CASSHPGGAPYGYTF.